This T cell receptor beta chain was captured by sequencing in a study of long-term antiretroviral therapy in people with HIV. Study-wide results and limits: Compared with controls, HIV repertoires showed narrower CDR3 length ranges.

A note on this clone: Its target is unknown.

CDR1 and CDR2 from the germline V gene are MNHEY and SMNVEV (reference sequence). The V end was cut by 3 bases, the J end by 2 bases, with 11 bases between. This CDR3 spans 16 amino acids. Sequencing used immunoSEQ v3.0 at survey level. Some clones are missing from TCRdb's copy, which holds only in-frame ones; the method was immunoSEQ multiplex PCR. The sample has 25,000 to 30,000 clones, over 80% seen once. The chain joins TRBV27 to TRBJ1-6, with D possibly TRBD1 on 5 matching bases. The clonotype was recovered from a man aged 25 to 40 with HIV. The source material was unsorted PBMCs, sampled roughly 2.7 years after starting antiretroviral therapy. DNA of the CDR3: TGTGCCAGCAGTTTGACAGCCGCAACCTATAATTCACCCCTCCACTTT. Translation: CASSLTAATYNSPLHF.